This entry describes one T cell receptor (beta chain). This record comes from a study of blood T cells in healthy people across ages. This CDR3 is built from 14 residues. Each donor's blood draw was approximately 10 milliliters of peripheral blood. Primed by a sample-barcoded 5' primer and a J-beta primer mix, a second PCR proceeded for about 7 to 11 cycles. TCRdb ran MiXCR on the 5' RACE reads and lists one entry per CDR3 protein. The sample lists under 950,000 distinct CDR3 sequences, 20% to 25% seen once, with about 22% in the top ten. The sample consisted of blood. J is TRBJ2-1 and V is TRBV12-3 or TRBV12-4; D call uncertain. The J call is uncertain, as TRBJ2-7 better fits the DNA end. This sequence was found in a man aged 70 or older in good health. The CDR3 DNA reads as TGTGCCAGCAGTTTCCGGACCTCGATGCGCGAGCAGTACTTC. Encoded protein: CASSFRTSMREQYF.